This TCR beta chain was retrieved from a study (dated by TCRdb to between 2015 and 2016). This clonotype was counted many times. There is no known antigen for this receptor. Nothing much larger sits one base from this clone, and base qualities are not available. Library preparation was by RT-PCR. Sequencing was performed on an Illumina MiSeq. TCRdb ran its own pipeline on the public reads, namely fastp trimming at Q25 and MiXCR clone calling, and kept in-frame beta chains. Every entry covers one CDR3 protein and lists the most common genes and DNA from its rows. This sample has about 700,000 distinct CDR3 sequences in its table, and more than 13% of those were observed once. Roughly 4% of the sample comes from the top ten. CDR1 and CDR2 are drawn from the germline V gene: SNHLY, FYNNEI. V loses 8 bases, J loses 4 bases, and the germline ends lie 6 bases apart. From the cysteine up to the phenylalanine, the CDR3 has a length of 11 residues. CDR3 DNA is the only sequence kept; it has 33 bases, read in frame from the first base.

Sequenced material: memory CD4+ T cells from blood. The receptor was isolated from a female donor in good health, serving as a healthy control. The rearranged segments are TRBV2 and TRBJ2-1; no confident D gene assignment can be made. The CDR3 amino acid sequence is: CASGQYNEQFF. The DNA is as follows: TGTGCCAGCGGTCAGTACAATGAGCAGTTCTTC.